Below are 25 T cell receptor beta chains sequenced from a single sample in a study of blood T cell repertoires in COVID-19. Clones were read by immunoSEQ multiplex PCR, and TCRdb kept only the in-frame ones, dropping some. The sample has roughly 230,000 clones, more than 65% seen once. Material: PBMCs or T cells enriched from blood (not recorded which). These TCRs come from a man in his forties or fifties who had recovered from COVID-19.

The chain joins TRBV9 to TRBJ1-6; 9 nucleotides agree with TRBD1. Germline V gene lookup returns CDR1 SGDLS and CDR2 YYNGEE. The CDR3 is made up of 15 amino acids. J lost 10 bases, V lost 0 bases, and 5 bases had no gene match. CDR3 DNA sequence: TGTGCCAGCAGCGTAGGGGGGACAGGGCACTCACCCCTCCACTTT. It yields the protein CASSVGGTGHSPLHF.

The chain links TRBV2 to TRBJ2-7, with D possibly TRBD1 on 5 matching bases. Trimming took 7 bases from V and 6 from J, leaving 13 bases between them. Germline values: CDR1 SNHLY, CDR2 FYNNEI. This CDR3 contains 12 residues. Here the CDR3 DNA reads TGTGCCAGCACCTTGGACAAACCCGAGCAGTACTTC. Its translation: CASTLDKPEQYF. Drawing the rest from reference TRBV2 and TRBJ2-7, the complete variable domain is EPEVTQTPSHQVTQMGQEVILRCVPISNHLYFYWYRQILGQKVEFLVSFYNNEISEKSEIFDDQFSVERPDGSNFTLKIRSTKLEDSAMYFCASTLDKPEQYFGPGTRLTVT.

This clone was seen only a few times. This chain's CDR3 is CAILDRGDTEAFF. The DNA for the CDR3 is TGTGCCATCCTAGACAGGGGGGACACTGAAGCTTTCTTT. The V call is TRBV10-3, the J call TRBJ1-1; TRBD1 matches at 9 bases. The germline V gene encodes CDR1 ENHRY and CDR2 SYGVKD. The V gene end was trimmed by 8 bases and the J gene end by 3 bases; junction bases not matched to a gene: 4. The CDR3 loop spans 13 amino acids.

Comments on this clone: A junction end diverges from the germline sequence, so it may reflect a read error. The chain recombines TRBV28 with TRBJ1-5; 11 nucleotides line up with TRBD1. This CDR3 is 15 amino acids long. In germline, CDR1 is MDHEN, CDR2 SYDVKM. The CDR3 protein is CASRLGQGESQPQHF. CDR3 bases: TGTGCCAGCCGTTTGGGACAGGGGGAGAGTCAGCCCCAGCATTTT.

The rearrangement links TRBV6-5 to TRBJ1-1; 7 nucleotides line up with TRBD1. This CDR3 has 13 residues. V shed 8 bases and J 5 bases; nucleotides not matched to a gene: 8. The germline CDR1 and CDR2 sequences are MNHEY and SVGAGI. The DNA of the CDR3 is TGTGCCAGCGCTGTCCCAGGGGGGACTGAAGCTTTCTTT. Its translation: CASAVPGGTEAFF.

In this sample, this clone turned up once. The chain recombines TRBV4-3 with TRBJ1-2, with D uncertain. V shed 0 bases and J shed 8 bases, with 13 bases lying between them. This CDR3 is built from 14 residues. Germline V gene data show CDR1 as LGHNA and CDR2 as YSLEER. CDR3 loop: CASSQDREGYGYTF. The CDR3 nucleotides read TGCGCCAGCAGCCAAGATCGGGAAGGGTACGGCTACACCTTC.

J is TRBJ1-1 and V is TRBV29-1; D may be TRBD1 (5 bases). Germline loops: CDR1 SQVTM, CDR2 ANQGSEA. The CDR3 has 12 residues. Trimming removed 4 bases at V and 0 bases at J, with 6 bases between. DNA of the CDR3: TGCAGCGTTGGGGGGGTGAACACTGAAGCTTTCTTT. It encodes CSVGGVNTEAFF.

The chain combines TRBV13 with TRBJ1-2, with TRBD1 matching 9 bases. With 3 bases clipped from V and 0 bases from J, the junction kept 5 bases outside the gene matches. CDR3 length equals 16 residues. Germline CDR1 and CDR2: PRHDT and FYEKMQ (reference sequence). CDR3 sequence: CASSLQQGATNYGYTF. The CDR3 nucleotides read TGTGCCAGCAGCTTGCAACAGGGGGCTACTAACTATGGCTACACCTTC.

The chain carries TRBV29-1 and TRBJ2-7, with D possibly being TRBD2 (6 bases). V was pared by 6 bases and J by 2 bases, with 26 bases between. Germline CDR1 SQVTM, CDR2 ANQGSEA. The CDR3 loop spans 17 amino acids. CDR3 residues: CSVLGPHVGGGPYEQYF. The CDR3, as DNA: TGCAGCGTCTTAGGACCGCATGTCGGGGGAGGTCCCTACGAGCAGTACTTC.

The V and J genes are TRBV29-1 and TRBJ1-5, with TRBD1 matching 7 bases. Germline V gene lookup returns CDR1 SQVTM and CDR2 ANQGSEA. The CDR3 runs to 13 residues. V was clipped by 6 bases and J by 1 base; unmatched bases: 3. This chain's CDR3 is CSVGTASNQPQHF. CDR3 in DNA: TGCAGCGTCGGGACAGCCAGCAATCAGCCCCAGCATTTT.

This clone has a handful of counts. The chain joins TRBV19 to TRBJ2-5, with 8 bases lining up with TRBD2. The CDR3 spans 14 residues. Germline V gene sequence: CDR1 LNHDA, CDR2 SQIVND (reference sequence). V lost 2 bases, J lost 5 bases, and 4 bases stayed unmatched. CDR3 coding DNA: TGTGCCAGTAGTATATTCGAGCGGGAGGAGACCCAGTACTTC. Protein product: CASSIFEREETQYF.

The chain couples TRBV2 to TRBJ1-5; TRBD1 agrees at 10 bases. The CDR3 loop spans 14 amino acids. CDR1 and CDR2 from the germline V gene are SNHLY and FYNNEI. With V trimmed by 6 bases and J by 6 bases, 5 bases remained unmatched. CDR3 sequence (DNA): TGTGCCAGCAGACGGGGACAGGGGAGTCAGCCCCAGCATTTT. It translates to CASRRGQGSQPQHF. Full variable domain (outside the CDR3, taken from reference TRBV2 and TRBJ1-5): EPEVTQTPSHQVTQMGQEVILRCVPISNHLYFYWYRQILGQKVEFLVSFYNNEISEKSEIFDDQFSVERPDGSNFTLKIRSTKLEDSAMYFCASRRGQGSQPQHFGDGTRLSIL.

The V call is TRBV29-1, the J call TRBJ2-3; 7 bases map to TRBD2. The CDR3 spans 16 residues. J gave up 1 base and V 3 bases, and 10 bases lay outside the gene matches. The V gene's germline CDR1 is SQVTM and CDR2 ANQGSEA. The CDR3 sequence is CSVEGGKGFGTDTQYF. CDR3 in DNA: TGCAGCGTTGAGGGGGGGAAGGGGTTCGGCACAGATACGCAGTATTTT.

The rearrangement uses TRBV5-6 and TRBJ2-4; D might be TRBD2 (5 bases). V lost 0 bases and J lost 6, with 16 bases in between. CDR3 length: 16 amino acids. CDR1 is SGHDT and CDR2 is YYEEEE in the germline V gene. The CDR3 DNA reads as TGTGCCAGCAGCTTGGGGATTTCCTCTGGGAGAAACATTCAGTACTTC. It is translated as CASSLGISSGRNIQYF.

The chain joins TRBV7-9 to TRBJ2-7, with D possibly being TRBD1 (6 bases). V was trimmed by 1 base and J by 7 bases, leaving 14 bases between them. Per the germline V gene, CDR1 is SEHNR and CDR2 is FQNEAQ (reference sequence). The CDR3 extends over 14 amino acids. This CDR3 is CASSLEQGKGEQYF. The CDR3, as DNA: TGTGCCAGCAGCTTAGAACAGGGCAAAGGGGAGCAGTACTTC.

The rearrangement uses TRBV6-5 and TRBJ1-1, with D perhaps TRBD1 (5 bases). Germline-derived CDR1 and CDR2 are MNHEY and SVGAGI. The CDR3 covers 15 residues. V was cut by 3 bases and J by 1 base, with 12 bases left in between. CDR3 bases: TGTGCCAGCAGTTATACTTGGACACGGAACACTGAAGCTTTCTTT. Its protein is CASSYTWTRNTEAFF.

This clone was seen just once. V usage is TRBV25-1 and J usage is TRBJ1-4; 7 bases are a match to TRBD1. This CDR3 contains 17 residues. Germline V CDR1 and CDR2: MGHDK, SYGVNS. V lost 4 bases to trimming and J lost 0 bases; unmatched junction nucleotides: 8. For the CDR3, the DNA is TGTGCCAGCAGTGGAAACCTTGGGACAGCAACTAATGAAAAACTGTTTTTT. Amino acid sequence: CASSGNLGTATNEKLFF.

The V gene is TRBV11-3, the J gene TRBJ2-1; D is undetermined. In germline, CDR1 is SGHNT, CDR2 YENEEA. V was cut by 3 bases and J by 2 bases, with 8 bases left in between. There are 14 residues in the CDR3. The CDR3 region is CASSFPSAYNEQFF. The CDR3 DNA reads TGTGCCAGCAGCTTCCCCAGCGCCTACAATGAGCAGTTCTTC.

This clone was observed a handful of times. The chain employs TRBV6-5 and TRBJ2-7; TRBD1 agrees at 7 bases. CDR1 and CDR2 from the germline V gene are MNHEY and SVGAGI. J lost 6 bases, V lost 6 bases, and 2 bases had no gene match. CDR3 length: 11 amino acids. The CDR3 loop reads CASRQGVEQYF. CDR3 in DNA: TGTGCCAGCAGGCAGGGGGTCGAGCAGTACTTC.

The table lists this clone with a count of one. The gene calls are TRBV9 and TRBJ1-3; unclear D gene. Germline V gene data show CDR1 as SGDLS and CDR2 as YYNGEE. The CDR3 contains 16 residues. Trimming shortened V by 4 bases and J by 0 bases, and 14 bases separated the two germline ends. CDR3 protein: CASSPSGRHSGNTIYF. In DNA, the CDR3 is TGTGCCAGCAGCCCTAGCGGACGGCACTCTGGAAACACCATATATTTT.

This chain joins TRBV10-3 and TRBJ1-6; TRBD1 matches at 10 bases. CDR3 length: 16 residues. Unmatched junction bases numbered 7, after V lost 3 bases and J lost 8 bases. Germline V gene lookup returns CDR1 ENHRY and CDR2 SYGVKD. Here the CDR3 reads CAISDRDRGLDSPLHF. CDR3 sequence (DNA): TGTGCCATCAGTGACCGAGACAGGGGGCTGGATTCACCCCTCCACTTT.

The rearrangement joins TRBV6-5 to TRBJ1-3; tentative D call: TRBD1 (5 bases). The germline V gene has CDR1 MNHEY and CDR2 SVGAGI. This CDR3 contains 14 residues. Trimming stripped 0 bases from V and 8 bases from J, with 11 bases between. The CDR3 protein is CASSYSRWGHTIYF. CDR3 nucleotides: TGTGCCAGCAGTTACTCGAGGTGGGGCCACACCATATATTTT.

The J gene is TRBJ1-6, the V gene TRBV2; possible D gene TRBD1, 6 bases. Germline V CDR1 and CDR2: SNHLY, FYNNEI. This CDR3 has 14 residues. V was clipped by 3 bases and J by 5 bases, with 8 bases between them. The CDR3 DNA sequence: TGTGCCAGCAGTGACAGGGGAAATAATTCACCCCTCCACTTT. This sequence encodes CASSDRGNNSPLHF.

The DNA for the CDR3 is TGTGCCAGCAGCCGTCGACAGGGGGCCTCCGATACGCAGTATTTT. Protein: CASSRRQGASDTQYF. The V gene is TRBV11-2, the J gene TRBJ2-3; TRBD1 matches 10 bases. The CDR3 is made up of 15 amino acids. Germline V gene sequence: CDR1 SGHAT, CDR2 FQNNGV. The junction had 8 bases not matched to a gene; V was cut back by 5 bases and J by 6 bases.

The V call is TRBV23-1, the J call TRBJ2-7, with TRBD1 matching over 8 bases. TRBV23-1 counts as an open reading frame of uncertain function. V dropped 5 bases and J dropped 2; count of bases not matched to a gene: 8. This CDR3 region has 15 residues. CDR3 sequence reads: CASSTPRTGPYEQYF. The CDR3 nucleotides read TGCGCCAGCAGTACCCCAAGGACAGGGCCCTACGAGCAGTACTTC.